The source of this T cell receptor (beta chain) is a study of tissue T cells after allogeneic stem cell transplantation. Clones were sequenced by immunoSEQ multiplex PCR, and TCRdb holds only the in-frame ones, with some missing. The sample lists just over 25,000 clones, roughly nine tenths seen once, with about 2% in the top ten. Germline CDR1 and CDR2: MRHNA and SNTAGT. Trimming removed 5 bases from V and 0 bases from J, with 15 bases in between. The CDR3 is made up of 16 amino acids. This TCR derives from a male donor aged 60 or over who later had graft-versus-host disease after an allogeneic stem cell transplant. The chain uses TRBV6-4 and TRBJ2-3; the D is unclear. Sequenced here: blood, sampled before transplantation. The CDR3 loop reads CASSQTFLMSTDTQYF. The CDR3 nucleotides read TGTGCCAGCAGTCAAACTTTTCTTATGAGCACAGATACGCAGTATTTT.